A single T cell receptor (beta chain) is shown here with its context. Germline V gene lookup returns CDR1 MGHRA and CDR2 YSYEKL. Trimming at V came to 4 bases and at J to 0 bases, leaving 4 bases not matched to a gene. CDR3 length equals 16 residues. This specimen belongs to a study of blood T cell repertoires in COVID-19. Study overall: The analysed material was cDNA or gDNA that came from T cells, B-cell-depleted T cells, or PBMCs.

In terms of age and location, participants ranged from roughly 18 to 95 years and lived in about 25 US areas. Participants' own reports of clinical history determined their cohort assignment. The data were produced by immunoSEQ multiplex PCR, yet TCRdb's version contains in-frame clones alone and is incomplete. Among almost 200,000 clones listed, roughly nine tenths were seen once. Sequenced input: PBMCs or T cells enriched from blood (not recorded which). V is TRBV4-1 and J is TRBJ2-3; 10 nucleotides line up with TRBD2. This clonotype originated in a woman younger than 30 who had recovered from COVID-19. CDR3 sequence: CASSLSGGRSTDTQYF. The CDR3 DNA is TGCGCCAGCAGCCTTAGCGGGGGGCGTAGCACAGATACGCAGTATTTT.